This TCR beta chain was documented in a study of identical twins. CDR1 and CDR2 (germline): SQVTM, ANQGSEA. V gave up 4 bases and J gave up 8 bases, with 12 bases separating them. This CDR3 has 12 residues. TCRdb re-called the 5' RACE reads with MiXCR, one entry per CDR3 protein. Of 520,000 or so distinct CDR3 sequences listed, 20% to 25% are singletons. Findings of the study overall: Within cord blood, abundant beta clonotypes carried fewer insertions, but memory repertoires showed no such trend.

This clonotype was seen a few times. Its antigen is not known. This sample was shared with a second study, whose subject was T cells expressing NK-cell markers. From that report: It was from sorted CD3+CD56+NKG2C+, CD3+CD56+NKG2C- and CD3+CD56-NKG2C+ T cells that TCR beta repertoires came.

This receptor was identified in a woman aged 18-35 years in good health. This chain joins TRBV29-1 and TRBJ2-1, with D perhaps assigned TRBD1 or TRBD2 (5 bases each). The sample comprised CD4+ T cells sorted from blood. The CDR3 nucleotides read TGCAGCGTTGGGGTGAGGGGATATGAGCAGTTCTTC. Protein: CSVGVRGYEQFF.